Listed here is a single T cell receptor beta chain. Additional DNA sequences in this sample encode the identical CDR3. These data originate in a study of blood T cell repertoires in COVID-19. About the study: T cells, B-cell-depleted T cells, or PBMCs provided the cDNA or gDNA that served as material.

Clones were read by immunoSEQ multiplex PCR, and TCRdb kept only the in-frame ones, dropping some. The sample has roughly 61,000 clones, under 80% seen once. This CDR3 is built from 13 residues. Germline V CDR1 and CDR2: LNHNV, YYDKDF (reference sequence). The V end lost 1 base, the J end lost 4 bases, and 7 bases lay between the germline ends. The sequence was collected from a woman in her fifties or sixties who had been exposed to COVID-19. V is TRBV15 and J is TRBJ1-1; TRBD1 is a possible D gene (6 bases). Material: PBMCs or T cells enriched from blood (not recorded which). CDR3 coding DNA: TGTGCCACCAGCAGAGTAGGGGGCACTGAAGCTTTCTTT. This codes for CATSRVGGTEAFF.